This T cell receptor (beta chain) is drawn from a study of T cell responses to AZD1222 COVID-19 vaccine. Study details: Second-dose groups at about 4 or about 12 weeks were pooled. General study points: Reportedly, nearly half of unique spike TCRs recognized epitopes outside B.1.351/B.1.1.7 mutations. After the peak T cell response, and only then, were repertoires sampled. Clonal diversity may have been underestimated, and the donors were mostly white British, with more females than males.

Some clones are missing from TCRdb's copy, which holds only in-frame ones; the method was immunoSEQ multiplex PCR. Among fewer than 300,000 clones listed, over 90% were seen once. V shed 4 bases and J 1 base; nucleotides not matched to a gene: 3. Germline-derived CDR1 and CDR2 are SGHRS and YFSETQ. CDR3 length: 16 amino acids. A note on this clone: Its antigen is unidentified.

The source is an adult in good health. The sample here was peripheral blood, taken on day 0 of AZD1222 vaccination. The chain recombines TRBV5-1 with TRBJ1-4, with 11 bases that match TRBD1. The DNA for the CDR3 is TGCGCCAGCAGCCTAGGGACAGGGGGAACTAATGAAAAACTGTTTTTT. Its protein product is CASSLGTGGTNEKLFF.